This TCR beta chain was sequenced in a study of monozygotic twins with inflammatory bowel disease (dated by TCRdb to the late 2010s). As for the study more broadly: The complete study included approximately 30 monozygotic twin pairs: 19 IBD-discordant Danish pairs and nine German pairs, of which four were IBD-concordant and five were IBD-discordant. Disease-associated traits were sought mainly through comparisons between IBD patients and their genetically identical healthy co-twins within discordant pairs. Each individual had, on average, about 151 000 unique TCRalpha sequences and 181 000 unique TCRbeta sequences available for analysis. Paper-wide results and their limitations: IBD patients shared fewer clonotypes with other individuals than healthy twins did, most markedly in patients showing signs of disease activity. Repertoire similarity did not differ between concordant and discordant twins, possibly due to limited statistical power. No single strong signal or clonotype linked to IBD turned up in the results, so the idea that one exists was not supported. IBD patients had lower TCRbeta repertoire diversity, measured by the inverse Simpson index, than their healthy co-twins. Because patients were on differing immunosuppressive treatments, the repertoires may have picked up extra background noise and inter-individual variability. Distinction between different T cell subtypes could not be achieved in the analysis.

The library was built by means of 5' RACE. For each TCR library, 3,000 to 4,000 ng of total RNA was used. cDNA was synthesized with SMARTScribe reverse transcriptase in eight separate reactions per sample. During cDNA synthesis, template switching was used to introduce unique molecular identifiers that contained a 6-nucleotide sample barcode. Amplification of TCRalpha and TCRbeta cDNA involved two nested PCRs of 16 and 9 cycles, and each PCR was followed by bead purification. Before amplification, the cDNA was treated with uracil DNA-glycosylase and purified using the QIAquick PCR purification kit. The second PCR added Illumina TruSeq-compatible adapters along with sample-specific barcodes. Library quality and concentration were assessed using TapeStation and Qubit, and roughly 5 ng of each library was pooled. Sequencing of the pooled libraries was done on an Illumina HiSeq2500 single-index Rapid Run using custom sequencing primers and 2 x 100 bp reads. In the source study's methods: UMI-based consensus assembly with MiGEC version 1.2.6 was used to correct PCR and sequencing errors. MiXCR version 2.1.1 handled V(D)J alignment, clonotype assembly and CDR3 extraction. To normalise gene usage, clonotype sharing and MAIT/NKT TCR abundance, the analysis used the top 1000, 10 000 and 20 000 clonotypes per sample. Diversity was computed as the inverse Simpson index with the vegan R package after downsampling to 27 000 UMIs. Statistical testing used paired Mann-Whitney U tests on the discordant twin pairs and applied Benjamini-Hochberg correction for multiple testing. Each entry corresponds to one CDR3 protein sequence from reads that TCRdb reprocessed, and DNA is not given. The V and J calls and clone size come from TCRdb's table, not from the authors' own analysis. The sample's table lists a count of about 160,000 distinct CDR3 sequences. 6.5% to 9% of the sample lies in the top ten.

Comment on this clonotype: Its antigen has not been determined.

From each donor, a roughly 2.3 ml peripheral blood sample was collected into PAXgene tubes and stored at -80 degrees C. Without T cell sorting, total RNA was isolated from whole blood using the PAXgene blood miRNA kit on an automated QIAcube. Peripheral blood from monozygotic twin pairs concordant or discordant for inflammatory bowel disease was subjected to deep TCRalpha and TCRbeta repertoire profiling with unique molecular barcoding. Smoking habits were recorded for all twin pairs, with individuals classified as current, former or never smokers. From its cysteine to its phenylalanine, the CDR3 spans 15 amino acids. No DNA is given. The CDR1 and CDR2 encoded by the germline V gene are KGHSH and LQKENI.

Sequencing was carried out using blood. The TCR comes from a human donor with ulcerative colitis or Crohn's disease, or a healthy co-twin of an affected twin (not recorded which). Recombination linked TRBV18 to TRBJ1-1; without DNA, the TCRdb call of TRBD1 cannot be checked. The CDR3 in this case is CATFGQGHMNTEAFF.